One sample yielded the 5 T cell receptor beta chains listed below, sequenced in a study of T cells after yellow fever vaccination. A single record per CDR3 protein comes from TCRdb applying MiXCR to the 5' RACE reads. The sample includes 300,000 to 350,000 distinct CDR3 sequences, around 4.5% of them seen just once. The sequences come from PBMCs, collected 15 days after the yellow fever booster vaccination. The receptor set was obtained from a man aged 18-30 years who received the YFV17D yellow fever vaccine.

This clonotype has at least ten counts. The genes are TRBV20-1 and TRBJ1-1; TRBD1 matches 8 bases. The germline V gene encodes CDR1 DFQATT and CDR2 SNEGSKA (reference sequence). The CDR3 length is 13 residues. This CDR3 is CRPRQGMNTEAFF. In nucleotides, the CDR3 is TGCAGGCCTCGACAGGGGATGAACACTGAAGCTTTCTTT.

This clonotype has only a few counts. The chain couples TRBV7-3 to TRBJ2-5; D remains ambiguous. The ends were cut back, 5 bases at V and 3 bases at J, with 13 bases in the middle. CDR1 and CDR2 (germline): SGHTA, FQGTGA. This CDR3 region has 14 residues. CDR3: CASSLNPHEETQYF. Here the CDR3 DNA reads TGTGCCAGCAGCCTAAACCCCCATGAAGAGACCCAGTACTTC. Looking up the rest from reference TRBV7-3 and TRBJ2-5 gives the full variable domain: GAGVSQTPSNKVTEKGKYVELRCDPISGHTALYWYRQSLGQGPEFLIYFQGTGAADDSGLPNDRFFAVRPEGSVSTLKIQRTERGDSAVYLCASSLNPHEETQYFGPGTRLLVL.

There are a few counts of this clonotype. The chain combines TRBV20-1 with TRBJ1-1; TRBD1 might be the D (5 bases). V lost 6 bases, J lost 1 base, and 18 bases lay in between. This CDR3 region has 15 residues. Germline lookup yields CDR1 DFQATT and CDR2 SNEGSKA (reference sequence). This chain's CDR3 is CSALDPLGGNTEAFF. The DNA of the CDR3 is TGCAGTGCCCTGGACCCCCTCGGGGGGAACACTGAAGCTTTCTTT.

The gene calls are TRBV25-1 and TRBJ2-1; D may match TRBD1 or TRBD2 (5 bases each). V lost 10 bases and J lost 15, with 19 bases in between. This CDR3 is 11 amino acids long. Per germline, CDR1 MGHDK and CDR2 SYGVNS. CDR3 protein: CATDPGPSLFF. The CDR3 bases are TGTGCCACCGACCCGGGACCCAGTCTGTTCTTC.

This clonotype was seen ten or more times. This chain links TRBV12-3 or TRBV12-4 with TRBJ2-2; D unresolved. This CDR3 comprises 16 residues. The ends were cut back, 3 bases at V and 1 base at J, with 12 bases in the middle. The CDR3 sequence: CASSFWALLNTGELFF. CDR3 nucleotides: TGTGCCAGCAGTTTTTGGGCCCTCTTGAACACCGGGGAGCTGTTTTTT.